A single sample gave rise to the 18 T cell receptor beta chains below, sequenced in a study of shared clonotypes between healthy human individuals. Produced via immunoSEQ multiplex PCR; TCRdb's table is partial and in-frame only. In the table there are millions of clones, more than 85% of which are singletons. As defined, naive CD8 cells were CD45RO-negative and positively selected for CCR7, with terminally differentiated effector memory CD45RA+ cells excluded. Sequencing was done on a sample of naive CD8+ T cells from PBMCs. These receptors were obtained from a man aged 18 to 30 in good health. Some clones in this sample may be carry-over from other donors' samples.

The rearrangement joins TRBV6-5 to TRBJ1-1; D not certain. V was shortened by 2 bases and J by 1 base, with 11 bases between the two germline ends. This CDR3 spans 15 amino acids. CDR1 is MNHEY, CDR2 SVGAGI, per germline. The CDR3 loop reads CASSYTRVANTEAFF. Written as DNA, the CDR3 is TGTGCCAGCAGTTACACCCGGGTAGCGAACACTGAAGCTTTCTTT.

The gene calls are TRBV7-8 and TRBJ1-2; unclear D gene. Germline V gene lookup returns CDR1 SGHVS and CDR2 FQNEAQ. Trimming shortened V by 1 base and J by 2 bases, and 8 bases separated the two germline ends. The CDR3 has 14 residues. DNA for the CDR3: TGTGCCAGCAGCTTAGAAGTCGGGAACTATGGCTACACCTTC. Translation gives CASSLEVGNYGYTF.

CDR3 sequence (DNA): TGTGCCAGCAGCTCTAGTCTAATCCGGACTGAAGCTTTCTTT. Amino acids: CASSSSLIRTEAFF. The chain employs TRBV7-9 and TRBJ1-1; D unresolved. This CDR3 spans 14 amino acids. Germline lookup yields CDR1 SEHNR and CDR2 FQNEAQ (reference sequence). The germline V and J ends were trimmed by 4 bases and 5 bases, with 14 bases remaining between them.

The chain has TRBV7-9 and TRBJ1-1; no clear D gene. This CDR3 is 15 amino acids long. V lost 5 bases to trimming and J lost 6 bases, with 19 bases between them. Per germline, CDR1 SEHNR and CDR2 FQNEAQ (reference sequence). The CDR3 here is CASSNDWSLGSEAFF. CDR3 nucleotide sequence: TGTGCCAGCAGCAACGACTGGAGTTTGGGCTCTGAAGCTTTCTTT.

The rearrangement links TRBV28 to TRBJ1-5; D call uncertain. The CDR3 contains 15 residues. Germline V gene sequence: CDR1 MDHEN, CDR2 SYDVKM. Between the trimmed V and J ends, which lost 4 bases and 5 bases, there was a span of 15 bases. In DNA form, the CDR3 reads TGTGCCAGCAGTTCGACCCACCTAAACGATCAGCCCCAGCATTTT. It yields the protein CASSSTHLNDQPQHF.

The V call is TRBV4-3, the J call TRBJ2-1; no reliable D call. The CDR3 runs 17 residues. Germline V gene sequence: CDR1 LGHNA, CDR2 YSLEER. Trimming took off 0 bases at V and 1 base at J, with 13 bases between the two ends. For the CDR3, the DNA is TGCGCCAGCAGCCAAGATTTGACGTCAGGATCCTACAATGAGCAGTTCTTC. It translates to CASSQDLTSGSYNEQFF.

V gene TRBV9 combines with J gene TRBJ2-5; D tentatively fits TRBD1 or TRBD2 (6 bases each). The V and J ends lost 4 bases and 9 bases respectively, with 25 bases between them. The CDR3 runs 16 residues. The V gene's germline CDR1 is SGDLS and CDR2 YYNGEE. In DNA, the CDR3 is TGTGCCAGCAGCCTTAGTGGGGGGCCGGGAACGGAGCCCCAGTACTTC. This translates into CASSLSGGPGTEPQYF.

CDR3 amino acids: CASSPEGQDNNEQFF. In DNA form, the CDR3 reads TGCGCCAGCAGCCCAGAGGGACAGGACAACAATGAGCAGTTCTTC. The chain links TRBV4-1 to TRBJ2-1; the match to TRBD1 covers 8 bases. Germline trimming cut 4 bases from V and 5 bases from J; bases unmatched to any gene: 7. Per the germline V gene, CDR1 is MGHRA and CDR2 is YSYEKL. The CDR3 consists of 15 residues.

There are a few counts of this clone. This rearrangement joins TRBV7-9 to TRBJ2-7; 8 bases are a match to TRBD2. Germline lookup yields CDR1 SEHNR and CDR2 FQNEAQ (reference sequence). The CDR3 has 14 residues. The V segment lost 5 bases and the J segment 4 bases; nucleotides outside the gene matches: 7. The DNA for the CDR3 is TGTGCCAGCAGCCGGCCGGGAGGGGCTTACGAGCAGTACTTC. Translated, it gives CASSRPGGAYEQYF.

The rearrangement links TRBV4-1 to TRBJ1-2, with D maybe TRBD1 (5 bases). The CDR3 has 13 amino acids. Between the trimmed V and J ends, which lost 4 bases and 8 bases, there was a span of 14 bases. Germline CDR1 MGHRA, CDR2 YSYEKL. In nucleotides, the CDR3 is TGCGCCAGCAGCCCCCGACTCGAGGGGGGCTACACCTTC. Translated: CASSPRLEGGYTF.

For this clone: The germline gene is not matched at one end of the junction; a read error may be the cause. CDR3 sequence (DNA): TGTGCCAGCAGGGGGAAAGCGGAGTTCTCCAACAATGAGCAGTTCTTC. It is translated as CASRGKAEFSNNEQFF. The chain uses TRBV7-9 and TRBJ2-1; weak D call: TRBD2 (5 bases). The CDR3 spans 16 residues. CDR1 and CDR2 from the germline V gene are SEHNR and FQNEAQ (reference sequence). The whole variable domain, remainder taken from reference TRBV7-9 and TRBJ2-1, is DTGVSQNPRHKITKRGQNVTFRCDPISEHNRLYWYRQTLGQGPEFLTYFQNEAQLEKSRLLSDRFSAERPKGSFSTLEIQRTEQGDSAMYLCASRGKAEFSNNEQFFGPGTRLTVL.

The J gene is TRBJ2-3, the V gene TRBV2; TRBD1 aligns across 9 bases. The CDR3 extends over 18 amino acids. The V segment lost 8 bases and the J segment 0 bases; nucleotides outside the gene matches: 15. Germline values: CDR1 SNHLY, CDR2 FYNNEI. As DNA, the CDR3 is TGTGCCAGCTTTCTCTCGGGACAGGGTAAAAAAAGCACAGATACGCAGTATTTT. Amino acids: CASFLSGQGKKSTDTQYF.

V and J are TRBV29-1 and TRBJ1-2, with no clear D. Between the trimmed V and J ends, which lost 5 bases and 5 bases, there was a span of 9 bases. Germline V gene sequence: CDR1 SQVTM, CDR2 ANQGSEA. The CDR3 is made up of 11 amino acids. The CDR3 bases are TGCAGCGTTAGGAGTTTTTATGGCTACACCTTC. Translation gives CSVRSFYGYTF.

A note on this clone: In the same sample, other DNA sequences code for this CDR3. The chain combines TRBV2 with TRBJ1-5; 12 bases are a match to TRBD1. The CDR3 covers 15 residues. Trimming took 4 bases from V and 5 from J; bases not matched to a gene: 3. Per germline, CDR1 SNHLY and CDR2 FYNNEI. CDR3 in DNA: TGTGCCAGCAGTGTTGGGACAGGGGGCCATCAGCCCCAGCATTTT. Protein product: CASSVGTGGHQPQHF.

The chain couples TRBV19 to TRBJ2-1, with D perhaps matching TRBD1 (5 bases). This CDR3 has 16 amino acids. V was clipped by 2 bases and J by 0 bases, with 11 bases between them. Germline V lookup: CDR1 LNHDA, CDR2 SQIVND (reference sequence). For the CDR3, the DNA is TGTGCCAGTAGTATAATGGGGCCGAGCTCCTACAATGAGCAGTTCTTC. It translates to CASSIMGPSSYNEQFF.

The genes are TRBV27 and TRBJ1-2; no clear D gene. V lost 6 bases to trimming and J lost 0 bases, with 11 bases between them. Germline V gives CDR1 MNHEY, CDR2 SMNVEV (reference sequence). The CDR3 is 14 amino acids. For the CDR3, the DNA is TGTGCCAGCAGCCTCCTCGCGTCTAACTATGGCTACACCTTC. Translating gives CASSLLASNYGYTF.

The J gene is TRBJ1-4, the V gene TRBV11-2; 8 bases are shared with TRBD1. The germline CDR1 and CDR2 sequences are SGHAT and FQNNGV. CDR3 length: 17 residues. J lost 3 bases, V lost 4 bases, and 10 bases had no gene match. The CDR3: CASSSRRTGLANEKLFF. CDR3 bases: TGTGCCAGCAGCTCAAGGAGGACAGGGTTGGCTAATGAAAAACTGTTTTTT.

V is TRBV7-8 and J is TRBJ2-5, with D perhaps TRBD1 (5 bases). CDR1 and CDR2 from the germline V gene are SGHVS and FQNEAQ. CDR3 size: 15 residues. The V and J ends lost 7 bases and 4 bases respectively, with 19 bases between them. In DNA, the CDR3 is TGTGCCAGCATCGAAAAGGGGTTTTTGGCAGAGACCCAGTACTTC. It specifies CASIEKGFLAETQYF.